The rows below give T cell receptor beta chains drawn from one sample of a study of technical replicates of blood from several donors. The method was immunoSEQ multiplex PCR; TCRdb's version includes in-frame clones alone and lacks a portion of them. The sample contains under 45,000 clones, 95% to 97% of which appear only once. The sequenced sample consisted of T cells isolated from PBMCs. The receptors derive from a human donor in good health. The CDR3 runs from the conserved cysteine through the conserved F or W. D genes are given only for firm matches. Size is omitted from some rows. Given values are once, few, many or a class for expanded clones.

j_call | d_call | clone_size | v_call | cdr3_length | cdr3_aa | cdr3_nt
TRBJ1-1 | - | - | TRBV5-4 | 12 | CASSLEGWKAFF | TGTGCCAGCAGCTTAGAGGGATGGAAAGCTTTCTTT
TRBJ2-7 | - | - | TRBV5-4 | 17 | CASSQGSPGHSTYEQYF | TGTGCCAGCAGCCAGGGGTCGCCGGGACACTCTACCTACGAGCAGTACTTC
TRBJ2-2 | TRBD1 | - | TRBV4-2 | 15 | CASTRDRDDTGELFF | TGTGCCAGCACCCGGGACAGGGACGACACCGGGGAGCTGTTTTTT
TRBJ1-1 | - | - | TRBV6-6 | 13 | CASRYYSNTEAFF | TGTGCCAGCAGATATTACAGTAACACTGAAGCTTTCTTT
TRBJ2-7 | TRBD1 | - | TRBV11-2 | 14 | CASSSGQGANEQYF | TGTGCCAGCAGCTCGGGACAGGGGGCAAACGAGCAGTACTTC
TRBJ1-3 | - | - | TRBV27 | 15 | CASSLGSPGGNTIYF | TGTGCCAGCAGTTTGGGGAGTCCGGGAGGAAACACCATATATTTT
TRBJ1-1 | - | - | TRBV4-3 | 17 | CASSQEWRRLGNTEAFF | TGCGCCAGCAGCCAAGAGTGGAGGCGGCTTGGGAACACTGAAGCTTTCTTT
TRBJ2-1 | TRBD2 | - | TRBV7-3 | 16 | CASSSLRAGVGNEQFF | TGTGCCAGCAGCTCCCTGAGGGCGGGAGTAGGGAATGAGCAGTTCTTC
TRBJ2-7 | TRBD2 | - | TRBV5-4 | 14 | CASSSGTRTYEQYF | TGTGCCAGCAGCTCTGGGACTAGGACCTACGAGCAGTACTTC
TRBJ1-1 | - | once | TRBV20-1 | 11 | CSAIGGTEAFF | TGCAGTGCTATAGGGGGCACTGAAGCTTTCTTT
TRBJ2-1 | - | - | TRBV15 | 16 | CATSRGRRHLYNEQFF | TGTGCCACCAGCAGAGGACGGCGGCACCTCTACAATGAGCAGTTCTTC
TRBJ2-2 | - | - | TRBV15 | 22 | CATSRDWERTSKRNLNTGELFF | TGTGCCACCAGCAGAGACTGGGAAAGGACATCTAAACGTAACCTGAACACCGGGGAGCTGTTTTTT
TRBJ2-5 | - | - | TRBV21-1 | 15 | CASRRYREFGETQYF | TGTGCCAGCAGAAGGTACAGGGAGTTTGGAGAGACCCAGTACTTC
TRBJ1-1 | - | - | TRBV6-4 | 13 | CASSESSLTEAFF | TGTGCCAGCAGTGAGTCGAGCCTCACTGAAGCTTTCTTT
TRBJ2-3 | - | - | TRBV30 | 15 | CAWSVEDRSTDTQYF | TGTGCCTGGAGTGTAGAAGACAGAAGCACAGATACGCAGTATTTT
TRBJ2-7 | TRBD1 | - | TRBV7-2 | 14 | CASSFRDRTYEQYF | TGTGCCAGCAGCTTCCGGGACAGAACCTACGAGCAGTACTTC
TRBJ1-3 | - | once | TRBV4-2 | 16 | CASSQDGLYSGNTIYF | TGTGCCAGCAGCCAAGATGGCCTGTACTCTGGAAACACCATATATTTT
TRBJ2-7 | - | - | TRBV6-5 | 13 | CASSFGGGSEQYF | TGTGCCAGCAGTTTTGGAGGAGGTAGCGAGCAGTACTTC
TRBJ1-3 | - | - | TRBV2 | 14 | CASSDQGTGNTIYF | TGTGCCAGCAGTGACCAGGGAACTGGAAACACCATATATTTT
TRBJ2-7 | - | - | TRBV9 | 11 | CASSLGREQYF | TGTGCCAGCAGCCTGGGGCGCGAGCAGTACTTC
TRBJ1-4 | - | - | TRBV7-9 | 13 | CASSLDSSEKLFF | TGTGCCAGCAGCTTAGACAGTAGTGAAAAACTGTTTTTT
TRBJ2-5 | - | - | TRBV6-6 | 14 | CASELTGIGETQYF | TGTGCCAGCGAATTAACGGGGATCGGGGAGACCCAGTACTTC
TRBJ1-5 | - | once | TRBV4-1 | 14 | CASSQDFRGQPQHF | TGCGCCAGCAGCCAAGATTTCAGGGGTCAGCCCCAGCATTTT
TRBJ2-7 | - | once | TRBV27 | 12 | CASSDINREEYF | TGTGCCAGCAGTGATATAAACAGGGAAGAGTACTTC
TRBJ2-7 | - | - | TRBV11-2 | 14 | CASSLDQGTYEQYF | TGTGCCAGCAGCTTAGATCAGGGTACCTACGAGCAGTACTTC
TRBJ2-2 | TRBD1 | - | TRBV29-1 | 17 | CSVLGPGQDSNTGELFF | TGCAGCGTGTTAGGACCGGGACAGGATTCGAACACCGGGGAGCTGTTTTTT
TRBJ1-1 | - | - | TRBV7-2 | 13 | CASSEVRRTEAFF | TGTGCCAGCTCAGAAGTTCGGAGGACTGAAGCTTTCTTT
TRBJ1-1 | TRBD1 | - | TRBV5-4 | 14 | CASSQGQLNTEAFF | TGTGCCAGCAGCCAGGGACAGCTGAACACTGAAGCTTTCTTT
TRBJ1-2 | TRBD1 | - | TRBV11-2 | 16 | CASKALRDRGGYGYTF | TGTGCCAGCAAGGCCCTCCGGGACAGGGGAGGGTATGGCTACACCTTC
TRBJ2-3 | - | - | TRBV5-1 | 15 | CASSLQGGGTDTQYF | TGCGCCAGCAGCTTACAGGGGGGGGGCACAGATACGCAGTATTTT
TRBJ1-3 | - | - | TRBV5-1 | 16 | CASSLPATGDENTIYF | TGCGCCAGCAGCTTGCCCGCGACAGGCGATGAAAACACCATATATTTT
TRBJ1-5 | - | few | TRBV28 | 14 | CASSSGHSNQPQHF | TGTGCCAGCAGTTCGGGACACAGCAATCAGCCCCAGCATTTT
TRBJ2-1 | - | - | TRBV5-1 | 12 | CASSWTVNEQFF | TGCGCCAGCAGCTGGACAGTTAATGAGCAGTTCTTC
TRBJ1-1 | - | - | TRBV7-9 | 13 | CASSSRQNTEAFF | TGTGCCAGCAGCTCTCGACAGAACACTGAAGCTTTCTTT
TRBJ2-5 | TRBD2 | - | TRBV10-3 | 15 | CAISEKTSGKETQYF | TGTGCCATCAGTGAAAAGACTAGCGGAAAAGAGACCCAGTACTTC
TRBJ1-2 | - | - | TRBV5-4 | 16 | CASSSIDTGTYYGYTF | TGTGCCAGCAGCTCTATAGATACCGGGACATACTATGGCTACACCTTC
TRBJ2-7 | - | - | TRBV7-8 | 14 | CASSWASDTYEQYF | TGTGCCAGCAGTTGGGCTAGCGATACCTACGAGCAGTACTTC
TRBJ2-5 | TRBD2 | - | TRBV7-3 | 15 | CASSSSGRYQETQYF | TGTGCCAGCAGCTCTAGCGGGAGGTACCAAGAGACCCAGTACTTC
TRBJ1-3 | TRBD1 | - | TRBV5-4 | 16 | CASSLWDRGYGNTIYF | TGTGCCAGCAGCTTGTGGGACAGGGGGTATGGAAACACCATATATTTT
TRBJ1-1 | TRBD1 | - | TRBV4-3 | 17 | CASSPNAGQLLNTEAFF | TGCGCCAGCAGCCCGAACGCGGGACAGCTATTGAACACTGAAGCTTTCTTT
TRBJ2-3 | - | - | TRBV10-3 | 15 | CAISEVVTSTDTQYF | TGTGCCATCAGTGAGGTAGTTACTAGCACAGATACGCAGTATTTT
TRBJ1-2 | - | - | TRBV19 | 13 | CASSIGPPGGYTF | TGTGCCAGTAGTATAGGCCCGCCGGGTGGCTACACCTTC
TRBJ2-1 | TRBD2 | - | TRBV11-2 | 16 | CASRSVRAGAYNEQFF | TGTGCCAGCAGATCCGTGCGAGCGGGAGCCTACAATGAGCAGTTCTTC
TRBJ2-2 | - | - | TRBV29-1 | 11 | CSVLLSGELFF | TGCAGCGTTCTTCTCAGCGGGGAGCTGTTTTTT
TRBJ1-5 | - | - | TRBV6-1 | 13 | CASSEAPTPPQHF | TGTGCCAGCAGTGAAGCGCCTACCCCTCCCCAGCATTTT
TRBJ2-2 | - | - | TRBV6-4 | 15 | CASSDVSGNTGELFF | TGTGCCAGCAGTGACGTATCAGGGAACACCGGGGAGCTGTTTTTT
TRBJ1-5 | TRBD1 | - | TRBV19 | 17 | CASSSSTGTGTNQPQHF | TGTGCCAGTAGTAGCTCCACCGGGACAGGGACCAATCAGCCCCAGCATTTT
TRBJ1-2 | - | - | TRBV28 | 12 | CASSSGGRGYTF | TGTGCCAGCAGTTCCGGGGGGCGCGGCTACACCTTC
TRBJ2-1 | - | - | TRBV27 | 13 | CASSLSRGNEQFF | TGTGCCAGCAGTTTATCCAGGGGCAATGAGCAGTTCTTC
TRBJ2-1 | - | - | TRBV19 | 16 | CASSIDRAPYYNEQFF | TGTGCCAGTAGTATAGATCGAGCGCCTTACTACAATGAGCAGTTCTTC
TRBJ1-2 | - | - | TRBV5-6 | 14 | CASSLEGLNYGYTF | TGTGCCAGCAGCTTGGAGGGGCTGAACTATGGCTACACCTTC
TRBJ2-1 | TRBD2 | - | TRBV2 | 13 | CASLAGVSNEQFF | TGTGCCAGCTTAGCGGGAGTAAGCAATGAGCAGTTCTTC
TRBJ2-7 | TRBD2 | - | TRBV5-4 | 15 | CASSRGLAGSYEQYF | TGTGCCAGCAGCCGGGGACTAGCGGGATCCTACGAGCAGTACTTC
TRBJ2-7 | TRBD2 | once | TRBV29-1 | 13 | CSVMGGSSYEQYF | TGCAGCGTGATGGGCGGGAGCTCCTACGAGCAGTACTTC
TRBJ1-2 | TRBD1 | once | TRBV5-8 | 14 | CASSLYLGGRGYTF | TGTGCCAGCAGCTTATATCTAGGGGGCAGAGGCTACACCTTC
TRBJ2-7 | - | - | TRBV30 | 13 | CAWSGEGGNEQYF | TGTGCCTGGTCAGGAGAGGGCGGCAACGAGCAGTACTTC
TRBJ1-4 | - | - | TRBV6-1 | 13 | CAGGEGDWEKLFF | TGTGCCGGGGGGGAAGGCGATTGGGAAAAACTGTTTTTT
TRBJ2-7 | - | - | TRBV4-1 | 15 | CASSRDRDNAYEQYF | TGCGCCAGCAGCCGAGACCGGGACAATGCCTACGAGCAGTACTTC